These T cell receptor beta chains were read from a single sample in a study of cytotoxic CD8 clonotypes in ibrutinib-treated CLL. Profiled with immunoSEQ multiplex PCR; TCRdb holds only in-frame clones, not every one. The sample yields more than 200,000 clones, around 70% seen once. The input for sequencing was PBMCs, taken after 24 months of ibrutinib treatment. These receptors came from a human donor with chronic lymphocytic leukemia. The CDR3 runs from the conserved cysteine through the conserved F or W. Each record gives: CDR3 DNA, CDR3 protein, J gene, V gene, D gene, clone size. The D gene is left open where the match is weak. Only part of the rows carry a size: once, few, many, or a class if the clone is expanded.

CDR3 DNA: TGTGCCAGCAGCGTAGCAGGGGGTTTTGGAGAAAAACTGTTTTTT; CDR3 protein: CASSVAGGFGEKLFF; J gene: TRBJ1-4; V gene: TRBV9; D gene: TRBD1; clone size: -
CDR3 DNA: TGTGCCAGCAGATTCTCCCCCGGGACTAGCGGGAGCTACAATGAGCAGTTCTTC; CDR3 protein: CASRFSPGTSGSYNEQFF; J gene: TRBJ2-1; V gene: TRBV27; D gene: TRBD2; clone size: -
CDR3 DNA: TGTGCCAGCAGCTTCCAGCCTACCTTGGGAAGCTCTGGGGCCAACGTCCTGACTTTC; CDR3 protein: CASSFQPTLGSSGANVLTF; J gene: TRBJ2-6; V gene: TRBV7-3; D gene: -; clone size: -
CDR3 DNA: TGTGCCAGCAGAGCCGCCGGGACAGCCAACACTGAAGCTTTCTTT; CDR3 protein: CASRAAGTANTEAFF; J gene: TRBJ1-1; V gene: TRBV9; D gene: TRBD1; clone size: -
CDR3 DNA: TGTGCCAGCAGTTCCCCTCAGGGGACCTACGAGCAGTACTTC; CDR3 protein: CASSSPQGTYEQYF; J gene: TRBJ2-7; V gene: TRBV28; D gene: -; clone size: -
CDR3 DNA: TGTGCCTGGAGTGTGTCTCTAGTTGGTGAGCAGTTCTTC; CDR3 protein: CAWSVSLVGEQFF; J gene: TRBJ2-1; V gene: TRBV30; D gene: -; clone size: -
CDR3 DNA: TGTGCCAGCAGCTTGGGACTGGAGCAGTACTTC; CDR3 protein: CASSLGLEQYF; J gene: TRBJ2-7; V gene: TRBV5-6; D gene: -; clone size: -
CDR3 DNA: TGTGCCAGCAGAGCCGACGACAGATCTCTCTATGGCTACACCTTC; CDR3 protein: CASRADDRSLYGYTF; J gene: TRBJ1-2; V gene: TRBV6-4; D gene: -; clone size: -
CDR3 DNA: TGTGCCAGCAGCCAAGACGGGAGTCGTCGGGAGACCCAGTACTTC; CDR3 protein: CASSQDGSRRETQYF; J gene: TRBJ2-5; V gene: TRBV4-2; D gene: -; clone size: -
CDR3 DNA: TGTGCCAGCAGCCCCCCCCTAGACGACGAGCAGTACTTC; CDR3 protein: CASSPPLDDEQYF; J gene: TRBJ2-7; V gene: TRBV9; D gene: -; clone size: -
CDR3 DNA: TGCGCCAGCAGCCAAGAGCCCGCCGGGGCCAACGTCCTGACTTTC; CDR3 protein: CASSQEPAGANVLTF; J gene: TRBJ2-6; V gene: TRBV4-1; D gene: -; clone size: -
CDR3 DNA: TGTGCCACCGAGAGGGGGCGCAACTATGGCTACACCTTC; CDR3 protein: CATERGRNYGYTF; J gene: TRBJ1-2; V gene: TRBV2; D gene: TRBD1; clone size: -
CDR3 DNA: TGTGCCAGCAGTTTTTGGGGACAGGGTGACACCGGGGAGCTGTTTTTT; CDR3 protein: CASSFWGQGDTGELFF; J gene: TRBJ2-2; V gene: TRBV27; D gene: TRBD1; clone size: -
CDR3 DNA: TGTGCCAGCACCGAACAGAGGGATACGCAGTATTTT; CDR3 protein: CASTEQRDTQYF; J gene: TRBJ2-3; V gene: TRBV28; D gene: -; clone size: -
CDR3 DNA: TGTGCCAGCAGCCGCACGGGGACGGCGAGTGAAGCTTTCTTT; CDR3 protein: CASSRTGTASEAFF; J gene: TRBJ1-1; V gene: TRBV14; D gene: -; clone size: -
CDR3 DNA: TGCGCCAGCAGTGAGTTGGGACAGGGGGCGTGGGATGGCTACACCTTC; CDR3 protein: CASSELGQGAWDGYTF; J gene: TRBJ1-2; V gene: TRBV10-2; D gene: TRBD1; clone size: -
CDR3 DNA: TGTGCCAGCAGCACCGGGGAGGGCCCAGATACGCAGTATTTT; CDR3 protein: CASSTGEGPDTQYF; J gene: TRBJ2-3; V gene: TRBV7-3; D gene: TRBD2; clone size: -
CDR3 DNA: TGTGCCAGCAGCTTAACAGGGGGCGACGCTGAAGCTTTCTTT; CDR3 protein: CASSLTGGDAEAFF; J gene: TRBJ1-1; V gene: TRBV7-3; D gene: TRBD1; clone size: -
CDR3 DNA: TGTGCCAGCAGCTTGTGGTCGTCGGGACCTCCCTACGAGCAGTACTTC; CDR3 protein: CASSLWSSGPPYEQYF; J gene: TRBJ2-7; V gene: TRBV5-5; D gene: -; clone size: once
CDR3 DNA: TGCGCCAGCAGCCGGGGGGACAACTCCTACGAGCAGTACTTC; CDR3 protein: CASSRGDNSYEQYF; J gene: TRBJ2-7; V gene: TRBV4-1; D gene: -; clone size: -
CDR3 DNA: TGCGCCAGCAGCCAAGAAGGGGGAGTCCAAGAGACCCAGTACTTC; CDR3 protein: CASSQEGGVQETQYF; J gene: TRBJ2-5; V gene: TRBV4-3; D gene: -; clone size: few
CDR3 DNA: TGTGCCAGCAGCTTATGGGCCCTAGCGGGAGACCACAATGAGCAGTTCTTC; CDR3 protein: CASSLWALAGDHNEQFF; J gene: TRBJ2-1; V gene: TRBV7-2; D gene: TRBD2; clone size: -
CDR3 DNA: TGTGCCAGCAGTTACTCGATCGGCACACAGAACACTGAAGCTTTCTTT; CDR3 protein: CASSYSIGTQNTEAFF; J gene: TRBJ1-1; V gene: TRBV6-5; D gene: -; clone size: -
CDR3 DNA: TGCGCCAGCAGCCCGGTTTTGGCCGGGGAGCTGTTTTTT; CDR3 protein: CASSPVLAGELFF; J gene: TRBJ2-2; V gene: TRBV4-1; D gene: -; clone size: -
CDR3 DNA: TGCGCCAGCAGCCAGGTGCGGTCAAACACTGAAGCTTTCTTT; CDR3 protein: CASSQVRSNTEAFF; J gene: TRBJ1-1; V gene: TRBV4-3; D gene: -; clone size: -
CDR3 DNA: TGTGCCAGCAGTTTACCCAGCCAGGGTTATGGCTACACCTTC; CDR3 protein: CASSLPSQGYGYTF; J gene: TRBJ1-2; V gene: TRBV28; D gene: -; clone size: -
CDR3 DNA: TGCAGCGATGATGAGCAGTTCTTC; CDR3 protein: CSDDEQFF; J gene: TRBJ2-1; V gene: TRBV29-1; D gene: -; clone size: -
CDR3 DNA: TGCAGCGTTCCCCCCGGGGGCACAGATACGCAGTATTTT; CDR3 protein: CSVPPGGTDTQYF; J gene: TRBJ2-3; V gene: TRBV29-1; D gene: -; clone size: -
CDR3 DNA: TGTGCCAGTAGTATGCAGGTGGATGGAAACACCATATATTTT; CDR3 protein: CASSMQVDGNTIYF; J gene: TRBJ1-3; V gene: TRBV19; D gene: -; clone size: -
CDR3 DNA: TGCGCCAGCACCACAGGCCGCATGAACACTGAAGCTTTCTTT; CDR3 protein: CASTTGRMNTEAFF; J gene: TRBJ1-1; V gene: TRBV5-1; D gene: -; clone size: once
CDR3 DNA: TGCGCCAGCAGCTTGGACGGGACTAGCGGTACAGATACGCAGTATTTT; CDR3 protein: CASSLDGTSGTDTQYF; J gene: TRBJ2-3; V gene: TRBV5-1; D gene: TRBD2; clone size: once
CDR3 DNA: TGTGCCAGCAGTTACGAAGGGACAGGGGCTGGCGAGCAGTACTTC; CDR3 protein: CASSYEGTGAGEQYF; J gene: TRBJ2-7; V gene: TRBV6-5; D gene: TRBD1; clone size: -
CDR3 DNA: TGTGCCAGCAGTCCATCTTCGCGGGAGTCGCGAGAGACCCAGTACTTC; CDR3 protein: CASSPSSRESRETQYF; J gene: TRBJ2-5; V gene: TRBV27; D gene: TRBD2; clone size: -
CDR3 DNA: TGCGCCAGCAGCCAAGATCTGGGGGGGATAGATACGCAGTATTTT; CDR3 protein: CASSQDLGGIDTQYF; J gene: TRBJ2-3; V gene: TRBV4-3; D gene: TRBD2; clone size: few
CDR3 DNA: TGTGCCAGCAGTGATCTACTCTACGAGCAGTACTTC; CDR3 protein: CASSDLLYEQYF; J gene: TRBJ2-7; V gene: TRBV2; D gene: -; clone size: -
CDR3 DNA: TGTGCCAGCAGGGCCGGGACAGGGAATTACCACGAGCAGTACTTC; CDR3 protein: CASRAGTGNYHEQYF; J gene: TRBJ2-7; V gene: TRBV2; D gene: TRBD1; clone size: -
CDR3 DNA: TGTGCCAGCTCCCGACAGCATAATATGAACACTGAAGCTTTCTTT; CDR3 protein: CASSRQHNMNTEAFF; J gene: TRBJ1-1; V gene: TRBV18; D gene: -; clone size: once
CDR3 DNA: TGTGCCTGGGATAGCGGGGCCTACAATGAGCAGTTCTTC; CDR3 protein: CAWDSGAYNEQFF; J gene: TRBJ2-1; V gene: TRBV30; D gene: TRBD2; clone size: few
CDR3 DNA: TGTGCCAGCAGCTCGGGACTCCCGGCCACTGAAGCTTTCTTT; CDR3 protein: CASSSGLPATEAFF; J gene: TRBJ1-1; V gene: TRBV9; D gene: -; clone size: -
CDR3 DNA: TGTGCCAGCAGTCCGGAGACAGATAATCAGCCCCAGCATTTT; CDR3 protein: CASSPETDNQPQHF; J gene: TRBJ1-5; V gene: TRBV28; D gene: -; clone size: -
CDR3 DNA: TGTGCCAGCAGCTGGGGACAGGGGCGACAAGAGATCCAGTACTTC; CDR3 protein: CASSWGQGRQEIQYF; J gene: TRBJ2-5; V gene: TRBV7-2; D gene: TRBD1; clone size: -
CDR3 DNA: TGTGCCAGCAGCTTGGGCAAGGCAACGGATTTGGAGACCCAGTACTTC; CDR3 protein: CASSLGKATDLETQYF; J gene: TRBJ2-5; V gene: TRBV5-4; D gene: -; clone size: -
CDR3 DNA: TGTGCCAGCAGCCCCAGAATCTGGCGGAGGGGGCTCTCTAACTACGAGCAGTACTTC; CDR3 protein: CASSPRIWRRGLSNYEQYF; J gene: TRBJ2-7; V gene: TRBV7-6; D gene: -; clone size: -
CDR3 DNA: TGTGCCAGCAGCTTAGCAGGGGTGGGTGGCTACACCTTC; CDR3 protein: CASSLAGVGGYTF; J gene: TRBJ1-2; V gene: TRBV7-8; D gene: -; clone size: -
CDR3 DNA: TGTGCCAGCAGTTACCAGGGCGGAGATGAAAAACTGTTTTTT; CDR3 protein: CASSYQGGDEKLFF; J gene: TRBJ1-4; V gene: TRBV6-5; D gene: -; clone size: -
CDR3 DNA: TGTGCCTGGAGTCAGAGAGCAGGGAATCAGCCCCAGCATTTT; CDR3 protein: CAWSQRAGNQPQHF; J gene: TRBJ1-5; V gene: TRBV30; D gene: -; clone size: -